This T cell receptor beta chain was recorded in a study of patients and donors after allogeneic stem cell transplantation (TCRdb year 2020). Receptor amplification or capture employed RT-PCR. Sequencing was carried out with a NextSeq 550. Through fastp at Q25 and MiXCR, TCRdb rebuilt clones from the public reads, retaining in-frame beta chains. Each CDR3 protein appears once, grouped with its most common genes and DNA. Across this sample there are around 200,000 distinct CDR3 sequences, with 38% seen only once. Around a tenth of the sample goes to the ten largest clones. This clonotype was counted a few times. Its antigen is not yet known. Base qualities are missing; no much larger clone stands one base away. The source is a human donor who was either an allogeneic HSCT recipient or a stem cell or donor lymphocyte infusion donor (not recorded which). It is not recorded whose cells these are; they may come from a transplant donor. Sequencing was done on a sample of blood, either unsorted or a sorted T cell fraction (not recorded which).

The DNA reads TGTGCCAGCAGTCCAGACTCAGCCAGGCGGGGCTACACCTTC. Its protein reads: CASSPDSARRGYTF. Here the chain combines TRBV12-3 or TRBV12-4 and TRBJ1-2, with the D gene uncertain. Trimming at the junction amounts to 5 bases on V and 8 bases on J, and the germline ends lie 18 bases apart. The CDR3 measures 14 amino acids from cysteine to phenylalanine. The entry retains the CDR3 DNA only, 42 bases that are in frame from base 1.